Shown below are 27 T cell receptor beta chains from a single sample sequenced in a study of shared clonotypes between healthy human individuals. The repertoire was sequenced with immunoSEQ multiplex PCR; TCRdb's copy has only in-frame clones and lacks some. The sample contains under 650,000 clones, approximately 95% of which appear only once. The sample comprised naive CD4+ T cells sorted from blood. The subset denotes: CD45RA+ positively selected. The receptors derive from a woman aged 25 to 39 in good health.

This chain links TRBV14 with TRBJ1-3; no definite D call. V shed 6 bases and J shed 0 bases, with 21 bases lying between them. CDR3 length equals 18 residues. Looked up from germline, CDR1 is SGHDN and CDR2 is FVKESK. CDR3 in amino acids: CASRTGPPNPSSGNTIYF. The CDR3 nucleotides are TGTGCCAGCAGGACTGGACCGCCGAATCCGAGCTCTGGAAACACCATATATTTT.

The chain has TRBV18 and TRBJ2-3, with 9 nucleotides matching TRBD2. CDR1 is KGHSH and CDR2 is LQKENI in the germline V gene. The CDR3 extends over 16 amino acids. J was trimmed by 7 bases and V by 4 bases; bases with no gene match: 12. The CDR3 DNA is TGTGCCAGCTCACTACATGTAGCGGGAGTCCAACATACGCAGTATTTT. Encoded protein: CASSLHVAGVQHTQYF. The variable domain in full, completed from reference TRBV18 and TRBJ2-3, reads NAGVMQNPRHLVRRRGQEARLRCSPMKGHSHVYWYRQLPEEGLKFMVYLQKENIIDESGMPKERFSAEFPKEGPSILRIQQVVRGDSAAYFCASSLHVAGVQHTQYFGPGTRLTVL.

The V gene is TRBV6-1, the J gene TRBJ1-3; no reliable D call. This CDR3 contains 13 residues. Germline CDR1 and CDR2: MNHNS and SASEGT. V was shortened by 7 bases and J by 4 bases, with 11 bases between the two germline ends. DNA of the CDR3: TGTGCCAGCATAAGGGTTGGCGGAAACACCATATATTTT. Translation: CASIRVGGNTIYF.

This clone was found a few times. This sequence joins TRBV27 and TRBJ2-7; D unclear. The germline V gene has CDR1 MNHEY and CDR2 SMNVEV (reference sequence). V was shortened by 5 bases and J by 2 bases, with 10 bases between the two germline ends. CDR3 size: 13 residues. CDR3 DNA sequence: TGTGCCAGCAGTGGAGAGGCCCCCTACGAGCAGTACTTC. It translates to CASSGEAPYEQYF.

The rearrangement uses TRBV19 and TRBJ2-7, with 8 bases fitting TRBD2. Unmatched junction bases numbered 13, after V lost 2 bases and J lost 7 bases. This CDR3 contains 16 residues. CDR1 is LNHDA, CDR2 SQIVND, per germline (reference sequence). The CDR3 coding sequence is TGTGCCAGTAGTATACTAGCGGGCCGTGTCTCGGGTGAGCAGTACTTC. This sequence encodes CASSILAGRVSGEQYF.

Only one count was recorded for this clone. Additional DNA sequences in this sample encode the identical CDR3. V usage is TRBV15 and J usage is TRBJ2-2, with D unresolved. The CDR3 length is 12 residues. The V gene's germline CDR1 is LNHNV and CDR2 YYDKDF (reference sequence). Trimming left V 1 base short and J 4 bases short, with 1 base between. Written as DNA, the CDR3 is TGTGCCACCAGCAGAGTCACCGGGGAGCTGTTTTTT. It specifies CATSRVTGELFF.

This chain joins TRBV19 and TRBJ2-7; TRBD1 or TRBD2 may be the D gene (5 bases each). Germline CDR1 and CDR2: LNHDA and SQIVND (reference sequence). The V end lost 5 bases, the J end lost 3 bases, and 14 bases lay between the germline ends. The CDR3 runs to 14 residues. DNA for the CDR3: TGTGCCAGTAGTCCGGGACGGGGAATCTACGAGCAGTACTTC. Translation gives CASSPGRGIYEQYF.

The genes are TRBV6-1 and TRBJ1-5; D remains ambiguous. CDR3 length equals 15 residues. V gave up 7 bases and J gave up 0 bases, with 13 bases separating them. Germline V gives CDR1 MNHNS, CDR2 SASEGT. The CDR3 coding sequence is TGTGCCAGCAAAGCAGCAGACTTTAGCAATCAGCCCCAGCATTTT. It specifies CASKAADFSNQPQHF.

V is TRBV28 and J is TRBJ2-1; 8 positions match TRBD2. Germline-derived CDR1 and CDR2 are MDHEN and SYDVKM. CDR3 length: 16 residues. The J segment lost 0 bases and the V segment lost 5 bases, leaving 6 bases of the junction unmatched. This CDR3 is CASSALAGSSYNEQFF. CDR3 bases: TGTGCCAGCAGTGCTTTAGCGGGGAGCTCCTACAATGAGCAGTTCTTC. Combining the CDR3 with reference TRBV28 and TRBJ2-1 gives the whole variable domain DVKVTQSSRYLVKRTGEKVFLECVQDMDHENMFWYRQDPGLGLRLIYFSYDVKMKEKGDIPEGYSVSREKKERFSLILESASTNQTSMYLCASSALAGSSYNEQFFGPGTRLTVL.

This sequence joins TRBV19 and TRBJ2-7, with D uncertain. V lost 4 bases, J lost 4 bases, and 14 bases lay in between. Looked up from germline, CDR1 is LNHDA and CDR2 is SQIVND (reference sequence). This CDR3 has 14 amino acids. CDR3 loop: CASSTSDMTYEQYF. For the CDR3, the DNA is TGTGCCAGTAGTACCTCCGACATGACATACGAGCAGTACTTC.

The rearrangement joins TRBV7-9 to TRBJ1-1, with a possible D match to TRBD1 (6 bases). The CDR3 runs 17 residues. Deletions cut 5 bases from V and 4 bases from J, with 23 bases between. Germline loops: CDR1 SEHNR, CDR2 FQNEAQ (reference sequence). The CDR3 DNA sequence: TGTGCCAGCAGCCTCGCCTCAGGGACAACTCTGGGCACTGAAGCTTTCTTT. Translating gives CASSLASGTTLGTEAFF. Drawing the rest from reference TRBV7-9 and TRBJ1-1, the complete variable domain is DTGVSQNPRHKITKRGQNVTFRCDPISEHNRLYWYRQTLGQGPEFLTYFQNEAQLEKSRLLSDRFSAERPKGSFSTLEIQRTEQGDSAMYLCASSLASGTTLGTEAFFGQGTRLTVV.

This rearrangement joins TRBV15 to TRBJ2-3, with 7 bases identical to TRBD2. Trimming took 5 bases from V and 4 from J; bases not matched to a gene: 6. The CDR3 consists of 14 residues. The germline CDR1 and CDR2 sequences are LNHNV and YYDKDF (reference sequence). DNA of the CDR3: TGTGCCACCAGCTGGAGACTAGCCCCAGATACGCAGTATTTT. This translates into CATSWRLAPDTQYF.

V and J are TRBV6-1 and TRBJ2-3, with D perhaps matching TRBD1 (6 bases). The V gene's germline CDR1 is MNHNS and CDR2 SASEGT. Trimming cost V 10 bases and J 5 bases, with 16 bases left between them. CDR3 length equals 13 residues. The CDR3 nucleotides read TGTGCCACCCCGACAGGTAGGGTAGATACGCAGTATTTT. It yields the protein CATPTGRVDTQYF.

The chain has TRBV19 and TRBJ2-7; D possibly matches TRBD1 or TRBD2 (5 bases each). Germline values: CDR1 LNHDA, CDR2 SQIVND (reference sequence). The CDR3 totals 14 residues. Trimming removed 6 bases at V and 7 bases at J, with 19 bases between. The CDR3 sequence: CASSPGPTGLEQYF. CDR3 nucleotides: TGTGCCAGTAGCCCGGGACCGACGGGCCTGGAGCAGTACTTC.

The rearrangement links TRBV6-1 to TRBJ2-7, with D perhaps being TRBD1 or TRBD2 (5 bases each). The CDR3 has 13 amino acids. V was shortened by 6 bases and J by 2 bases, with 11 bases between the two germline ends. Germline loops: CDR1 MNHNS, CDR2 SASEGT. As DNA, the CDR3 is TGTGCCAGCAGACCCCGGGACCCCTACGAGCAGTACTTC. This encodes CASRPRDPYEQYF.

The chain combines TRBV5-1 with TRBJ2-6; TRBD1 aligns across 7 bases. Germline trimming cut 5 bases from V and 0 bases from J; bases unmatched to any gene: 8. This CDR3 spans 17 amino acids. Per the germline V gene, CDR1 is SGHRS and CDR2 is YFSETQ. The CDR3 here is CASRWGQFSSGANVLTF. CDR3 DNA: TGCGCCAGCAGATGGGGACAGTTCAGCTCTGGGGCCAACGTCCTGACTTTC.

The chain's CDR3 is CASSVGPGGAVVDTQYF. CDR3 bases: TGTGCCAGCAGCGTAGGGCCGGGAGGGGCAGTGGTAGATACGCAGTATTTT. The chain recombines TRBV9 with TRBJ2-3; 8 bases agree with TRBD2. The CDR3 is made up of 17 amino acids. The germline gives CDR1 SGDLS, CDR2 YYNGEE. V shed 0 bases, J shed 5 bases, and the junction held 11 bases outside the gene matches.

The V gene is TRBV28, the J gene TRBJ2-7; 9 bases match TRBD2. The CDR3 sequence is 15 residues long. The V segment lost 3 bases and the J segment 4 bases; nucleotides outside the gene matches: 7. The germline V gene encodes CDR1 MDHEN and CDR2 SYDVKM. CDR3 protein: CASSLGGLALYEQYF. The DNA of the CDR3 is TGTGCCAGCAGTTTGGGGGGACTAGCCCTATACGAGCAGTACTTC.

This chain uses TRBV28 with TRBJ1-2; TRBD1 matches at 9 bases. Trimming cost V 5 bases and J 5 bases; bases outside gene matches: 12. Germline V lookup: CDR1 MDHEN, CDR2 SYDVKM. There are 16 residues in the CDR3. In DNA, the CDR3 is TGTGCCAGCAGTGGGGCTCCGGGACAGGGAGAGTATGGCTACACCTTC. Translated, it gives CASSGAPGQGEYGYTF.

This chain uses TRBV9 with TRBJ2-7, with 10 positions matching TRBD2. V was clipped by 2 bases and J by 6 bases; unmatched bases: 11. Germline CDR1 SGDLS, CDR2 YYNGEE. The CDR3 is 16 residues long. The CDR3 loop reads CASSVLGLAGVVEQYF. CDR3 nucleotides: TGTGCCAGCAGCGTCCTCGGGCTAGCGGGAGTCGTCGAGCAGTACTTC. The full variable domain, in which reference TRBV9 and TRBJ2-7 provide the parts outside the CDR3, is DSGVTQTPKHLITATGQRVTLRCSPRSGDLSVYWYQQSLDQGLQFLIQYYNGEERAKGNILERFSAQQFPDLHSELNLSSLELGDSALYFCASSVLGLAGVVEQYFGPGTRLTVT.

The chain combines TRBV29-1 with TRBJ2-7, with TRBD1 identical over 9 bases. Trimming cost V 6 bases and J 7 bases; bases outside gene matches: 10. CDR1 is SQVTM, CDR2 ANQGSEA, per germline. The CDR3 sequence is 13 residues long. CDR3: CSVEGQGSGEQYF. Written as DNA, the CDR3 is TGCAGCGTGGAGGGACAGGGTTCGGGGGAGCAGTACTTC.

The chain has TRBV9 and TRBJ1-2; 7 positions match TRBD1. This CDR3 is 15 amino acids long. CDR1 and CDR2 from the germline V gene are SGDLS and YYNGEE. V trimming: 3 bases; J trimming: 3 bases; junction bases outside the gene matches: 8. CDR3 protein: CASSATGQSDYGYTF. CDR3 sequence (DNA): TGTGCCAGCAGCGCTACGGGACAGAGTGACTATGGCTACACCTTC.

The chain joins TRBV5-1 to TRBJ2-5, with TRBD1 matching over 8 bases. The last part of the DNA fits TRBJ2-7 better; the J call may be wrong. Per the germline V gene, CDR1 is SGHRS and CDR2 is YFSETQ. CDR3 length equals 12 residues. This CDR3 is CASSGTGYEQYF. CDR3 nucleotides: TGCGCCAGCAGCGGGACAGGTTACGAGCAGTACTTC.

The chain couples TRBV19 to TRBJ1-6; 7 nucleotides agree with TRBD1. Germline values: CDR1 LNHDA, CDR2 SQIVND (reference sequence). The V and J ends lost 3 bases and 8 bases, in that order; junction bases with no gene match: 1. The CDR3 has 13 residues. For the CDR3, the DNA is TGTGCCAGTAGTATGACAGGGTATTCACCCCTCCACTTT. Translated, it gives CASSMTGYSPLHF. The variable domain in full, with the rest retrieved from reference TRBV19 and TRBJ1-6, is DGGITQSPKYLFRKEGQNVTLSCEQNLNHDAMYWYRQDPGQGLRLIYYSQIVNDFQKGDIAEGYSVSREKKESFPLTVTSAQKNPTAFYLCASSMTGYSPLHFGNGTRLTVT.

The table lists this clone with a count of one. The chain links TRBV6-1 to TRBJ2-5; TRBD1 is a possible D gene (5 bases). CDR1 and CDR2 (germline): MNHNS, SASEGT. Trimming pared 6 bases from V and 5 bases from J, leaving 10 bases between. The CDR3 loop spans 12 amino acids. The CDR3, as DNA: TGTGCCAGCAGCAGGGAAGGGGAGACCCAGTACTTC. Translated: CASSREGETQYF.

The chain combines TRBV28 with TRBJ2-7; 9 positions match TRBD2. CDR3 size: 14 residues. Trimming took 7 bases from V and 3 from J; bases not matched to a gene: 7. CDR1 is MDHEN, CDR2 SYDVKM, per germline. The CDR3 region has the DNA TGTGCCAGCACCGTAGCGGGAGAATTCTACGAGCAGTACTTC. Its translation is CASTVAGEFYEQYF.

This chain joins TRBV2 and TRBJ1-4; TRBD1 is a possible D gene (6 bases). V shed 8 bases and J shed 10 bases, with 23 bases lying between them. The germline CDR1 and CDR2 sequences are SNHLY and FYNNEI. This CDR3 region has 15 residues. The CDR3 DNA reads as TGTGCCAGCGGAGAAAGGACAGTCCAGTTTGGAAAACTGTTTTTT. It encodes CASGERTVQFGKLFF.